This TCR beta chain was captured in a study of vaccination effects on CD4 cells after COVID-19. Study at large: The two convalescent patients provided samples 16 days and one week before vaccination.

In the case of this clone: Its antigen is still unknown.

V dropped 5 bases and J dropped 6 bases, with 14 bases sitting between them. The CDR3 is 13 residues long. The germline gives CDR1 SGHDN, CDR2 FVKESK. Sequencing followed a ViraFEST assay step that expanded antigen-specific CD4+ T cells with viral peptide pools. Researchers isolated CD4+ T cells once 9 to 11 days of culture had elapsed. SARS-CoV-2 infected the person between March and December 2020, as confirmed by PCR. Wells containing approximately 2 million PBMC each were cultured with around 9.1 IU/ml IL-2 and about 10 ug/ml peptides. Produced via immunoSEQ multiplex PCR; TCRdb's table is partial and in-frame only. The repertoire holds around 30,000 clones, with approximately 80% as singletons.

The chain uses TRBV14 and TRBJ2-7; possibly TRBD2 for D (6 bases). This TCR was recovered from a human donor who had a prior SARS-CoV-2 infection. The specimen comprised CD4+ T cells from PBMCs cultured with HCoV-NL63 spike peptides, sampled before COVID-19 vaccination. Written as DNA, the CDR3 is TGTGCCAGCAGCGATGGGACTTGGGGCGAGCAGTACTTC. Amino acids: CASSDGTWGEQYF.